A selection of T cell receptor beta chains follows, all from one sample in a study of blood T cell dynamics during melanoma immunotherapy. Sequencing used immunoSEQ multiplex PCR; TCRdb keeps in-frame clones, though not all of them. The data show roughly 10,000 clones, about 92% seen once. The sequencing used blood, collected from a patient treated with checkpoint blockade. These receptors originate from a human donor with melanoma. CDR3s include the opening cysteine and the closing phenylalanine or tryptophan. The D gene is left open where the match is weak. A row's size may be missing; if present it is once, few, many or a size class.

J gene,D gene,V gene,clone size,CDR3 protein,CDR3 DNA
TRBJ2-1,-,TRBV27,-,CASSLGPSALLEQFF,TGTGCCAGCAGTTTGGGGCCCTCGGCTTTGTTGGAGCAGTTCTTC
TRBJ2-2,-,TRBV6-4,few,CASSVSGADTGELFF,TGTGCCAGCAGTGTGTCCGGGGCCGACACCGGGGAGCTGTTTTTT
TRBJ2-2,-,TRBV5-4,-,CASSLGRNTGELFF,TGTGCCAGCAGCTTGGGGCGGAACACCGGGGAGCTGTTTTTT
TRBJ1-5,-,TRBV29-1,-,CSVGSGTNQPQHF,TGCAGCGTTGGGTCAGGGACCAATCAGCCCCAGCATTTT
TRBJ1-6,-,TRBV6-5,-,CASSWGRRNSPLHF,TGTGCCAGCAGTTGGGGGCGGAGGAATTCACCCCTCCACTTT
TRBJ2-3,TRBD2,TRBV9,-,CASSGSGSRDTQYF,TGTGCCAGCAGCGGCAGCGGGAGTAGGGATACGCAGTATTTT
TRBJ2-1,TRBD2,TRBV5-4,-,CASSLGGLAGEQFF,TGTGCCAGCAGCTTGGGCGGACTAGCGGGCGAGCAGTTCTTC
TRBJ2-3,TRBD2,TRBV9,-,CASSDPRGTSFRYF,TGTGCCAGCAGTGACCCTCGCGGGACTAGCTTTCGGTATTTT
TRBJ2-1,-,TRBV10-3,few,CAIVYSDLYNEQFF,TGTGCCATCGTTTATTCGGACCTATACAATGAGCAGTTCTTC
TRBJ2-1,-,TRBV6-5,-,CASSPGRPEQFF,TGTGCCAGCTCCCCCGGCCGGCCTGAGCAGTTCTTC
TRBJ1-3,-,TRBV29-1,-,CSVGGQGRDTIYF,TGCAGCGTTGGGGGGCAGGGTCGGGACACCATATATTTT
TRBJ2-1,-,TRBV4-1,few,CASSQGGRGRGRGNEQFF,TGCGCCAGCAGCCAAGGAGGTAGAGGACGGGGTCGGGGCAATGAGCAGTTCTTC
TRBJ1-5,TRBD1,TRBV6-1,-,CASSWGQGVQPQHF,TGTGCCAGCAGTTGGGGACAGGGGGTTCAGCCCCAGCATTTT
TRBJ2-7,TRBD2,TRBV4-1,-,CASSPRVTSGMSEQYF,TGCGCCAGCAGCCCAAGGGTGACTAGCGGGATGTCCGAGCAGTACTTC
TRBJ2-5,-,TRBV11-1,-,CASSDPSGTGETQYF,TGTGCCAGCAGCGATCCCTCCGGGACCGGGGAGACCCAGTACTTC
TRBJ1-1,-,TRBV7-6,-,CASSFSANTEAFF,TGTGCCAGCAGCTTCTCTGCGAACACTGAAGCTTTCTTT
TRBJ1-4,-,TRBV7-9,-,CASSSPPHRATNEKLFF,TGTGCCAGCAGCTCCCCCCCCCACAGGGCAACTAATGAAAAACTGTTTTTT
TRBJ1-2,-,TRBV7-2,-,CASSLGGTPRNGYTF,TGTGCCAGCAGCTTAGGAGGGACCCCAAGGAATGGCTACACCTTC
TRBJ2-2,-,TRBV15,-,CATHSGELFF,TGTGCCACCCACTCCGGGGAGCTGTTTTTT
TRBJ2-3,-,TRBV5-1,-,CASSYVASTDTQYF,TGCGCCAGCAGCTATGTTGCTAGCACAGATACGCAGTATTTT